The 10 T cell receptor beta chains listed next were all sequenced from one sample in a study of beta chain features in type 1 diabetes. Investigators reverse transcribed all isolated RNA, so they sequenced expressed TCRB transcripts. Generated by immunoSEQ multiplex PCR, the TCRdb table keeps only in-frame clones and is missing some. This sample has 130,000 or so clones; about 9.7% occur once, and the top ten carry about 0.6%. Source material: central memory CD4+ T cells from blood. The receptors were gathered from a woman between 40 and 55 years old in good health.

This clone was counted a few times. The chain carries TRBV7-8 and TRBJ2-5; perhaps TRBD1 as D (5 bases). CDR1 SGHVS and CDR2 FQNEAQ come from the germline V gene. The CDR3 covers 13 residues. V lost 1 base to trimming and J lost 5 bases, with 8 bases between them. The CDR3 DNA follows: TGTGCCAGCAGCTTAGTAGGGGCTGAGACCCAGTACTTC. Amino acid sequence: CASSLVGAETQYF.

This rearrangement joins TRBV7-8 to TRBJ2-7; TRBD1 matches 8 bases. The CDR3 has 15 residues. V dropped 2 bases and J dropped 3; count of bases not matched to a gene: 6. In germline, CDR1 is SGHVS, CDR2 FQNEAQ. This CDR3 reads CASSLMAQGVYEQYF. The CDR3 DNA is TGTGCCAGCAGCTTAATGGCACAGGGGGTCTACGAGCAGTACTTC.

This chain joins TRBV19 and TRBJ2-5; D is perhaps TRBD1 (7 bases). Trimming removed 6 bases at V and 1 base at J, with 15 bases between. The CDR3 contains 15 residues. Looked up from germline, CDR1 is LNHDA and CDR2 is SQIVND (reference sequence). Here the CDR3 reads CASRGQFGGQETQYF. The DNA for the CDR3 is TGTGCCAGTAGGGGACAGTTCGGGGGCCAAGAGACCCAGTACTTC.

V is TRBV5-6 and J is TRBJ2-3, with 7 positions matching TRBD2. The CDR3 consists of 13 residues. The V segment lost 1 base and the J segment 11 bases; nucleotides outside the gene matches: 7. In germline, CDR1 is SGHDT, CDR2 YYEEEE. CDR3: CASSLFLADLQYF. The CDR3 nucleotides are TGTGCCAGCAGCTTGTTTCTAGCGGACCTGCAGTATTTT.

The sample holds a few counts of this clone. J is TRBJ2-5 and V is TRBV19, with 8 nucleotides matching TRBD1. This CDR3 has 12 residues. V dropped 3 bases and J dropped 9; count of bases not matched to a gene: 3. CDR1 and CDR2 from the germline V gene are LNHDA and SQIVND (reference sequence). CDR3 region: CASSILQGAQYF. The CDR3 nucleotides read TGTGCCAGTAGTATTCTACAGGGGGCCCAGTACTTC.

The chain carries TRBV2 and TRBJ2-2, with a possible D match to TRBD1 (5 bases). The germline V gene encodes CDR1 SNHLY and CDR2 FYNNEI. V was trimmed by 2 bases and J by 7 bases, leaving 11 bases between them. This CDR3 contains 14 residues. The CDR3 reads CASSENGAIGELFF. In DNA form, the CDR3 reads TGTGCCAGCAGTGAAAATGGGGCTATCGGGGAGCTGTTTTTT.

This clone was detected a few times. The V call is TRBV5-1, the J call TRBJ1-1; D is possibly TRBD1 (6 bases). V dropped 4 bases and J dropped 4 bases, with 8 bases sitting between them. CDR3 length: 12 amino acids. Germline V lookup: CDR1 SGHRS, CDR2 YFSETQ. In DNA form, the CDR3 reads TGCGCCAGCAGCCCGACAGGCACTGAAGCTTTCTTT. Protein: CASSPTGTEAFF.

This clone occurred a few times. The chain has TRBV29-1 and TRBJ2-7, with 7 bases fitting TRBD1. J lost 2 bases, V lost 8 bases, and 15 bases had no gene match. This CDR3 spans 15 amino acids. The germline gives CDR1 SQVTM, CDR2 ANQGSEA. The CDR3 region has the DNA TGCAGCCCAAAACTCTTTGTCGGGACAGCCTACGAGCAGTACTTC. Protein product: CSPKLFVGTAYEQYF.

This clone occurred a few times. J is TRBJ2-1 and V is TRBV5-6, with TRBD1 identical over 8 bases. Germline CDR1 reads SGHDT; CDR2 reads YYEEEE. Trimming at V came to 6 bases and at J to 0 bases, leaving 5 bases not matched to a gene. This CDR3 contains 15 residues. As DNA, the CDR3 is TGTGCCAGCATTTCAGGGGGCCTCTCCTACAATGAGCAGTTCTTC. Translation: CASISGGLSYNEQFF.

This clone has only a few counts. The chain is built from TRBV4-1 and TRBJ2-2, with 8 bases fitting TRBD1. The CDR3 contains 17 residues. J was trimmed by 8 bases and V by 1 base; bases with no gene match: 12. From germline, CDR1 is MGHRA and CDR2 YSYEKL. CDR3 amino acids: CASSQVTGGTRTGELFF. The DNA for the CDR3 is TGCGCCAGCAGCCAAGTAACAGGGGGGACGCGCACGGGGGAGCTGTTTTTT.